Following are 28 T cell receptor beta chains from one sample sequenced in a study of shared clonotypes between healthy human individuals. Profiling relied on immunoSEQ multiplex PCR, and the TCRdb table lists in-frame clones only, not all of them. Of under 1,100,000 clones listed, about 80% are singletons. Input material: memory CD4+ T cells sorted from blood. Subset reported: CD45RA-negative fraction. The receptors here all came from a man aged 18 to 35 in good health.

The chain joins TRBV12-5 to TRBJ2-1; no clear D. The germline V gene encodes CDR1 LGHNT and CDR2 FRNRAP. V dropped 1 base and J dropped 11 bases, with 6 bases sitting between them. The CDR3 sequence is 11 residues long. Here the CDR3 DNA reads TGTGCTAGTGGTTTGGGGCTTCAGCAGTTCTTC. Residues: CASGLGLQQFF.

This chain links TRBV28 with TRBJ1-6, with D perhaps TRBD1 (5 bases). The V gene's germline CDR1 is MDHEN and CDR2 SYDVKM. V was shortened by 3 bases and J by 7 bases, with 16 bases between the two germline ends. The CDR3 length is 16 residues. The CDR3 sequence: CASSLGQGVRNSPLHF. CDR3 sequence (DNA): TGTGCCAGCAGTTTGGGGCAGGGAGTAAGGAATTCACCCCTCCACTTT.

The chain joins TRBV19 to TRBJ2-3; the D gene is possibly TRBD2 (6 bases). The CDR3 runs 16 residues. Per the germline V gene, CDR1 is LNHDA and CDR2 is SQIVND (reference sequence). The V and J ends lost 5 bases and 0 bases respectively, with 15 bases between them. The chain's CDR3 is CASSASGGSSTDTQYF. The CDR3 DNA is TGTGCCAGTAGTGCCTCAGGAGGGTCTAGCACAGATACGCAGTATTTT.

The CDR3 here is CASSRSGDPTGELFF. The CDR3 nucleotides are TGCGCCAGCAGCAGATCAGGGGACCCCACCGGGGAGCTGTTTTTT. J is TRBJ2-2 and V is TRBV5-1; possibly TRBD1 for D (6 bases). The CDR3 spans 15 residues. Germline V lookup: CDR1 SGHRS, CDR2 YFSETQ. V was shortened by 4 bases and J by 4 bases, with 14 bases between the two germline ends.

The rearrangement uses TRBV6-1 and TRBJ2-4; either TRBD1 or TRBD2 may fit D (5 bases each). The V end lost 2 bases, the J end lost 1 base, and 15 bases lay between the germline ends. This CDR3 is built from 17 residues. Germline V CDR1 and CDR2: MNHNS, SASEGT. DNA of the CDR3: TGTGCCAGCAGTGAAAGGATAGACGGGGCGGCCAAAAACATTCAGTACTTC. Translated: CASSERIDGAAKNIQYF.

V and J are TRBV30 and TRBJ1-2; tentative D call: TRBD1 (5 bases). Between the trimmed V and J ends, which lost 1 base and 8 bases, there was a span of 14 bases. Per germline, CDR1 GTSNPN and CDR2 SVGIG (reference sequence). This CDR3 has 13 residues. The CDR3 DNA follows: TGTGCCTGGAGTGCCCGACAGAGAGACGGCTACACCTTC. Translation: CAWSARQRDGYTF.

The genes are TRBV21-1 and TRBJ2-1. TRBV21-1 is annotated as a pseudogene. This CDR3 has 15 residues. CDR3 in amino acids: CASSKVPSSYNEQFF. CDR3 in DNA: TGTGCCAGCAGCAAAGTCCCAAGCTCCTACAATGAGCAGTTCTTC.

This clone has just one count. V gene TRBV7-9 combines with J gene TRBJ2-1; possibly TRBD2 for D (6 bases). Looked up from germline, CDR1 is SEHNR and CDR2 is FQNEAQ (reference sequence). CDR3 length: 15 residues. V was clipped by 0 bases and J by 6 bases, with 12 bases between them. CDR3 sequence reads: CASSLAGGVSNEQFF. The CDR3 nucleotides read TGTGCCAGCAGCTTAGCTGGAGGGGTTTCCAATGAGCAGTTCTTC.

CDR3 DNA sequence: TGCGCCAGCAGCGACCAACTAGGCGAGCAGTACTTC. It codes for CASSDQLGEQYF. The chain employs TRBV5-1 and TRBJ2-7; TRBD2 might be the D (5 bases). CDR1 and CDR2 (germline): SGHRS, YFSETQ. Trimming cost V 4 bases and J 6 bases, with 11 bases left between them. The CDR3 consists of 12 residues.

The V and J genes are TRBV11-3 and TRBJ2-5; D uncertain. The CDR3 loop spans 13 amino acids. The V end lost 1 base, the J end lost 4 bases, and 7 bases lay between the germline ends. Germline V gene data show CDR1 as SGHNT and CDR2 as YENEEA. The CDR3 nucleotides read TGTGCCAGCAGCTTAGTACAGACAGAGACCCAGTACTTC. It translates to CASSLVQTETQYF.

The chain employs TRBV19 and TRBJ1-6; TRBD1 aligns across 8 bases. The CDR3 has 16 amino acids. Losses at the gene ends were 6 bases for V and 4 bases for J; bases not matched to a gene: 8. Germline assignment: CDR1 LNHDA and CDR2 SQIVND (reference sequence). CDR3 region: CASRTGAQVYNSPLHF. The DNA of the CDR3 is TGTGCCAGTAGGACAGGGGCTCAGGTTTATAATTCACCCCTCCACTTT.

This clone was counted a few times. V and J are TRBV28 and TRBJ1-2, with a weak D call TRBD1 (6 bases). Germline values: CDR1 MDHEN, CDR2 SYDVKM. V was clipped by 7 bases and J by 4 bases, with 16 bases between them. The CDR3 is 14 residues long. CDR3 residues: CASKGHQGRYGYTF. CDR3 bases: TGTGCCAGCAAGGGGCACCAGGGGCGCTATGGCTACACCTTC.

The genes are TRBV6-1 and TRBJ2-2, with D unclear. The CDR3 sequence is 15 residues long. Trimming stripped 7 bases from V and 0 bases from J, with 12 bases between. Germline values: CDR1 MNHNS, CDR2 SASEGT. The chain's CDR3 is CASNWASPNTGELFF. CDR3 bases: TGTGCCAGCAATTGGGCTAGTCCGAACACCGGGGAGCTGTTTTTT.

This clone was counted ten times or more. The chain is built from TRBV20-1 and TRBJ2-1, with 7 bases fitting TRBD1. Germline CDR1 DFQATT, CDR2 SNEGSKA (reference sequence). With V trimmed by 5 bases and J by 9 bases, 4 bases remained unmatched. The CDR3 runs 11 residues. The DNA for the CDR3 is TGCAGTGCTCAAGGGGGCGGTGAGCAGTTCTTC. The encoded protein is CSAQGGGEQFF.

V usage is TRBV2 and J usage is TRBJ1-5; D remains unclear. V gave up 5 bases and J gave up 6 bases, with 17 bases separating them. Looked up from germline, CDR1 is SNHLY and CDR2 is FYNNEI. This CDR3 has 15 residues. The DNA of the CDR3 is TGTGCCAGCAGTTATTCGGTAACGTCCGTTCAGCCCCAGCATTTT. It is translated as CASSYSVTSVQPQHF.

The V gene is TRBV5-5, the J gene TRBJ1-3, with 9 bases that match TRBD1. Germline values: CDR1 SGHKS, CDR2 YYEKEE (reference sequence). The CDR3 covers 16 residues. V was clipped by 2 bases and J by 2 bases; unmatched bases: 5. CDR3 residues: CASSFSGTGTGNTIYF. DNA for the CDR3: TGTGCCAGCAGCTTCTCCGGGACAGGGACTGGAAACACCATATATTTT.

V gene TRBV5-1 combines with J gene TRBJ1-6; 10 bases are a match to TRBD1. The V gene end was trimmed by 1 base and the J gene end by 7 bases; junction bases not matched to a gene: 2. CDR3 length: 15 amino acids. Germline values: CDR1 SGHRS, CDR2 YFSETQ. The CDR3 is CASSLLDRGNSPLHF. CDR3 nucleotides: TGCGCCAGCAGCTTGTTGGACAGGGGGAATTCACCCCTCCACTTT.

The rearrangement links TRBV2 to TRBJ1-3; a weak D match, TRBD1 (5 bases). The V gene's germline CDR1 is SNHLY and CDR2 FYNNEI. The CDR3 length is 16 residues. V lost 2 bases and J lost 4, with 15 bases in between. The CDR3: CASSEFQGGTGNTIYF. In nucleotides, the CDR3 is TGTGCCAGCAGTGAATTCCAGGGAGGGACGGGAAACACCATATATTTT. Full variable domain (missing parts from reference TRBV2 and TRBJ1-3): EPEVTQTPSHQVTQMGQEVILRCVPISNHLYFYWYRQILGQKVEFLVSFYNNEISEKSEIFDDQFSVERPDGSNFTLKIRSTKLEDSAMYFCASSEFQGGTGNTIYFGEGSWLTVV.

This clone was observed many times. This chain joins TRBV11-2 and TRBJ2-2; 7 positions match TRBD1. The germline gives CDR1 SGHAT, CDR2 FQNNGV. The ends lost 5 bases at V and 4 bases at J; junction bases unmatched: 16. CDR3 length: 18 residues. The CDR3 region is CASSPLPRRTGVTGELFF. CDR3 nucleotide sequence: TGTGCCAGCAGCCCCCTCCCTCGACGGACAGGCGTCACCGGGGAGCTGTTTTTT.

This chain links TRBV7-2 with TRBJ2-7; D might be TRBD1 (7 bases). The germline CDR1 and CDR2 sequences are SGHTA and FQGNSA. Trimming left V 6 bases short and J 3 bases short, with 12 bases between. This CDR3 has 13 residues. The CDR3 DNA reads as TGTGCCAGCAGACCAGGGGGAGGCTACGAGCAGTACTTC. It codes for CASRPGGGYEQYF. Filled out from reference TRBV7-2 and TRBJ2-7, the complete variable domain reads GAGVSQSPSNKVTEKGKDVELRCDPISGHTALYWYRQSLGQGLEFLIYFQGNSAPDKSGLPSDRFSAERTGGSVSTLTIQRTQQEDSAVYLCASRPGGGYEQYFGPGTRLTVT.

The chain couples TRBV18 to TRBJ2-2, with D perhaps TRBD2 (6 bases). CDR1 and CDR2 (germline): KGHSH, LQKENI. The CDR3 loop spans 15 amino acids. V was clipped by 1 base and J by 1 base, with 7 bases between them. The CDR3 sequence is CASSPLGLNTGELFF. CDR3 nucleotide sequence: TGTGCCAGCTCACCACTGGGACTGAACACCGGGGAGCTGTTTTTT.

This clone was detected only a few times. This rearrangement joins TRBV19 to TRBJ2-7; D gene ambiguous. V lost 5 bases and J 3 bases, leaving 8 bases between the germline ends. Germline lookup yields CDR1 LNHDA and CDR2 SQIVND (reference sequence). The CDR3 runs to 12 residues. The CDR3 loop reads CASSLMSYEQYF. For the CDR3, the DNA is TGTGCCAGTAGTCTAATGAGCTACGAGCAGTACTTC.

V is TRBV6-1 and J is TRBJ1-2, with D possibly being TRBD1 (5 bases). The CDR3 covers 15 residues. The germline gives CDR1 MNHNS, CDR2 SASEGT. Between the trimmed V and J ends, which lost 3 bases and 3 bases, there was a span of 14 bases. For the CDR3, the DNA is TGTGCCAGCAGTGATCGGCAGGGTGCTGACTATGGCTACACCTTC. This codes for CASSDRQGADYGYTF.

A remark on this clone: This sample includes further DNA sequences coding for the same CDR3. The chain joins TRBV6-5 to TRBJ2-6; no clear D. CDR1 and CDR2 from the germline V gene are MNHEY and SVGAGI. The CDR3 contains 15 residues. V was shortened by 0 bases and J by 0 bases, with 3 bases between the two germline ends. The CDR3: CASSYSGSGANVLTF. CDR3 DNA: TGTGCCAGCAGTTACTCGGGCTCTGGGGCCAACGTCCTGACTTTC.

V and J are TRBV7-6 and TRBJ1-1; the match to TRBD1 covers 7 bases. V trimming: 5 bases; J trimming: 4 bases; junction bases outside the gene matches: 7. The germline gives CDR1 SGHVS, CDR2 FNYEAQ. This CDR3 is 14 amino acids long. CDR3 nucleotides: TGTGCCAGCAGCCCTCAAACAGGGGCCACTGAAGCTTTCTTT. Translated, it gives CASSPQTGATEAFF.

The gene calls are TRBV5-4 and TRBJ1-6, with D tentatively TRBD1 (6 bases). The V end lost 5 bases, the J end lost 7 bases, and 13 bases lay between the germline ends. Germline CDR1 SGHNT, CDR2 YYREEE (reference sequence). This CDR3 is built from 14 residues. The CDR3, as DNA: TGTGCCAGCAGGGATGGGACAAGGAATTCACCCCTCCACTTT. This gives the protein CASRDGTRNSPLHF.

V is TRBV5-1 and J is TRBJ2-7, with D perhaps matching TRBD1 (6 bases). V was trimmed by 0 bases and J by 4 bases, leaving 11 bases between them. The CDR3 totals 14 residues. CDR1 and CDR2 from the germline V gene are SGHRS and YFSETQ. The DNA for the CDR3 is TGCGCCAGCAGCTTGGAGCAGGGGCGGTACGAGCAGTACTTC. Its translation is CASSLEQGRYEQYF.

The chain combines TRBV21-1 with TRBJ1-2; the table's TRBD1 call for D was not verified on the DNA. TRBV21-1 is reported as a pseudogene. The CDR3 length is 14 residues. CDR3 residues: CASSKIADRVGYTF. CDR3 sequence (DNA): TGTGCCAGCAGCAAAATAGCGGACAGGGTTGGCTACACCTTC.